This TCR beta chain was observed in a study of blood T cell repertoires in COVID-19. Those enrolled, adults aged about 18 to 95 years, came from 25 or so US areas. Original analysis: Researchers report that nucleated cell counts were estimated from reference gene primer amplification. Assay: immunoSEQ multiplex PCR; the TCRdb copy retains only in-frame clones and omits some. V and J calls plus clone size are reproduced from that table; the DNA served to infer D and trimming. The data contain 300,000 or so clones, around 84% of them seen just once; the ten biggest clones take up over 9.5%. Trimming removed 1 base from V and 2 bases from J; junction bases left unmatched: 4. The germline V gene encodes CDR1 LGHDT and CDR2 YNNKEL (reference sequence). The CDR3 spans 15 residues.

Sequencing was done on a sample of PBMCs or T cells enriched from blood (not recorded which). The chain combines TRBV3-1 (or the pseudogene TRBV3-2) with TRBJ2-7; 8 bases fit TRBD2. The source is a woman aged 18 to 35 who had recovered from COVID-19. CDR3 nucleotides: TGTGCCAGCAGCCAAGCTCCGGGACTAGCCTACGAGCAGTACTTC. It encodes CASSQAPGLAYEQYF.